Listed below are T cell receptor beta chains from one sample, sequenced in a study of shared clonotypes between healthy human individuals. Here immunoSEQ multiplex PCR was the method, and the copy in TCRdb shows in-frame clones only, minus some. The data show 550,000 to 750,000 clones, with nearly 97% seen just once and 0.09% to 0.13% held by the top ten. Sequences were obtained from naive CD8+ T cells sorted from blood. The receptors were sampled from a woman aged 25 to 39 in good health. Each CDR3 is given with its conserved first and last residue. The D gene is left open where the match is weak. Some rows have no size entry. The others give once, few or many, or a class for an expanded clone.

CDR3 length: 13; J gene: TRBJ2-1; V gene: TRBV2; D gene: NA; clone size: NA; CDR3 DNA: TGTGCCAGCAGTGGAAGATCCTACAATGAGCAGTTCTTC; CDR3 protein: CASSGRSYNEQFF
CDR3 length: 15; J gene: TRBJ2-7; V gene: TRBV7-6; D gene: TRBD2; clone size: NA; CDR3 DNA: TGTGCCAGCAGCCGGACTAGCGGGAACCTACGTGAGCAGTACTTC; CDR3 protein: CASSRTSGNLREQYF
CDR3 length: 16; J gene: TRBJ2-7; V gene: TRBV28; D gene: NA; clone size: NA; CDR3 DNA: TGTGCCAGCAGTTTCCTACCGGTGGCAGGGCACCGGGAGCAGTACTTC; CDR3 protein: CASSFLPVAGHREQYF
CDR3 length: 13; J gene: TRBJ2-3; V gene: TRBV27; D gene: NA; clone size: NA; CDR3 DNA: TGTGCCAGCAGTTTTGGGGGACCAGATACGCAGTATTTT; CDR3 protein: CASSFGGPDTQYF
CDR3 length: 16; J gene: TRBJ2-2; V gene: TRBV6-4; D gene: NA; clone size: NA; CDR3 DNA: TGTGCCAGCAGCTCAATTTTCCGAGCCTCCACCGGGGAGCTGTTTTTT; CDR3 protein: CASSSIFRASTGELFF
CDR3 length: 13; J gene: TRBJ2-7; V gene: TRBV28; D gene: TRBD2; clone size: NA; CDR3 DNA: TGTGCCAGCAGTATCCAGCGGGACTACGAGCAGTACTTC; CDR3 protein: CASSIQRDYEQYF
CDR3 length: 14; J gene: TRBJ1-2; V gene: TRBV5-5; D gene: TRBD1; clone size: once; CDR3 DNA: TGTGCCAGCAGCTCACCCGGGACAGGATATGGCTACACCTTC; CDR3 protein: CASSSPGTGYGYTF
CDR3 length: 15; J gene: TRBJ2-1; V gene: TRBV4-1; D gene: NA; clone size: NA; CDR3 DNA: TGCGCCAGCAGCCAAGATGCCCGGGCCGACAATGAGCAGTTCTTC; CDR3 protein: CASSQDARADNEQFF
CDR3 length: 16; J gene: TRBJ2-1; V gene: TRBV28; D gene: TRBD2; clone size: NA; CDR3 DNA: TGTGCCAGCACCTCCCGCCGGGAGGATTACGGAGATGAGCAGTTCTTC; CDR3 protein: CASTSRREDYGDEQFF
CDR3 length: 16; J gene: TRBJ1-5; V gene: TRBV19; D gene: NA; clone size: NA; CDR3 DNA: TGTGCCAGTAGTATAGGCCAGGGATATGGCAATCAGCCCCAGCATTTT; CDR3 protein: CASSIGQGYGNQPQHF
CDR3 length: 15; J gene: TRBJ2-7; V gene: TRBV19; D gene: TRBD1; clone size: NA; CDR3 DNA: TGTGCCAGTAGTCCCGGACAGGGCCAATTTTGGGAGCAGTACTTC; CDR3 protein: CASSPGQGQFWEQYF
CDR3 length: 18; J gene: TRBJ2-7; V gene: TRBV19; D gene: NA; clone size: NA; CDR3 DNA: TGTGCCAGTAGTATGGGCTTAACCGTGGGCAGGGTGTCGTCCGAGCAGTACTTC; CDR3 protein: CASSMGLTVGRVSSEQYF
CDR3 length: 13; J gene: TRBJ2-5; V gene: TRBV27; D gene: NA; clone size: NA; CDR3 DNA: TGTGCCAGCAGTCCTAACCTTGGGGAGACCCAGTACTTC; CDR3 protein: CASSPNLGETQYF
CDR3 length: 16; J gene: TRBJ2-1; V gene: TRBV5-8; D gene: TRBD1; clone size: once; CDR3 DNA: TGTGCCAGCAGCTTGGGGGACAGCGATTACTACAATGAGCAGTTCTTC; CDR3 protein: CASSLGDSDYYNEQFF
CDR3 length: 13; J gene: TRBJ1-5; V gene: TRBV19; D gene: NA; clone size: NA; CDR3 DNA: TGTGCCAGTAGTATGCTTCCGGAGGGTAACAAACATTTT; CDR3 protein: CASSMLPEGNKHF
CDR3 length: 13; J gene: TRBJ2-7; V gene: TRBV9; D gene: NA; clone size: NA; CDR3 DNA: TGTGCCAGCGGGGGACGCAGCTCCTACGAGCAGTACTTC; CDR3 protein: CASGGRSSYEQYF
CDR3 length: 13; J gene: TRBJ2-5; V gene: TRBV2; D gene: TRBD1; clone size: NA; CDR3 DNA: TGTGCCAGCTTGGACAGGAGCCAAGAGACCCAGTACTTC; CDR3 protein: CASLDRSQETQYF